This T cell receptor beta chain is from a study of blood T cell repertoires in COVID-19. Overall study: The analysed material was cDNA or gDNA that came from T cells, B-cell-depleted T cells, or PBMCs.

As handled by the study authors: It was from reference gene primer amplification that nucleated cell counts were estimated. TCRdb's copy holds only in-frame clones and misses some; the assay was immunoSEQ multiplex PCR. For V, J and clone size, that table is used; D and trimming come from the DNA. Counted here are approximately 250,000 clones, roughly 80% occurring once; the ten biggest clones make up around 6.4%. After removal of 9 bases from V and 5 bases from J, the junction contained 10 bases not matched to a gene. The CDR3 consists of 14 residues. CDR1 LNHDA and CDR2 SQIVND come from the germline V gene (reference sequence).

The chain combines TRBV19 with TRBJ1-5, with 7 positions matching TRBD1. The clonotype comes from a woman in her fifties or sixties with active or convalescent COVID-19. Sequencing was done on a sample of peripheral blood. As DNA, the CDR3 is TGTGCCAGCACGGACAGGAATAAGGATCAGCCCCAGCATTTT. Protein: CASTDRNKDQPQHF.